This T cell receptor (beta chain) was recorded in a study of blood T cells in healthy people across ages. The study, taken as a whole, reports: It was found that TCR beta diversity correlated strongly with the percentage of naive T cells.

Comments on this clonotype: Its matching antigen is unknown.

A second PCR, run for roughly 6 to 11 cycles, used a sample-barcoded 5' primer plus a J-beta primer mix. Each sample yielded at least 3 million CDR3-containing paired-end reads. TCRdb passed the 5' RACE reads through MiXCR, listing each CDR3 protein once. The sample shows some 1 million distinct CDR3 sequences, under 55% of them seen only once. This clonotype was sampled from a woman in her sixties or seventies in good health. The sequencing sample was made of blood.

CDR3 sequence: CSAPSVNYGYTF. The CDR3 coding sequence is TGCAGTGCCCCTTCGGTTAACTATGGCTACACCTTC. V is TRBV20-1 and J is TRBJ1-2, with no clear D. The germline V gene has CDR1 DFQATT and CDR2 SNEGSKA (reference sequence). This CDR3 region has 12 residues. Trimming pared 6 bases from V and 1 base from J, leaving 9 bases between.